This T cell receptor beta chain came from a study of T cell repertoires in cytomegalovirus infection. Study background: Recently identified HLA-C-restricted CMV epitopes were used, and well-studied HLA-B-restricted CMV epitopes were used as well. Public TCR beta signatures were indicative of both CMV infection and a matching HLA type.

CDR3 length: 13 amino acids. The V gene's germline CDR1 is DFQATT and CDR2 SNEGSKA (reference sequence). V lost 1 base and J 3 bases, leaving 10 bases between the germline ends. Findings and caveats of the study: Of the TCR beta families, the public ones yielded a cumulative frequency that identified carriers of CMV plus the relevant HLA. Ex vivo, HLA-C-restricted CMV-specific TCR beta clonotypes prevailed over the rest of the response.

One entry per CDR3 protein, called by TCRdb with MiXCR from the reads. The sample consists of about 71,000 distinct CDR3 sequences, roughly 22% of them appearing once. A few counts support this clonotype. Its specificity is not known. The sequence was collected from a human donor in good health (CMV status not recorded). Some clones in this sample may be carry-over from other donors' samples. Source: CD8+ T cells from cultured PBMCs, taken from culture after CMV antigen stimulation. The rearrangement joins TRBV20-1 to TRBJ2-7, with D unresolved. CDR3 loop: CSARGPRFYEQYF. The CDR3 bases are TGCAGTGCTAGAGGCCCGCGATTCTACGAGCAGTACTTC.